This T cell receptor (beta chain) derives from a study of blood T cell repertoires in COVID-19. Across the study: The study drew acute and convalescent COVID-19 samples from the United States, Italy and Spain. PBMCs, B-cell-depleted T cells, or T cells provided the cDNA or gDNA that made up the material.

The CDR3 is made up of 13 amino acids. CDR1 MNHEY and CDR2 SVGAGI come from the germline V gene. Trimming cost V 2 bases and J 5 bases; bases outside gene matches: 0. Under the authors' procedure: Researchers report that nucleated cell counts were estimated from reference gene primer amplification. Assay used: immunoSEQ multiplex PCR; TCRdb lists only in-frame clones, some missing. The DNA was the basis for D and trimming; V, J and clone size are from that table. The sample has 100,000 or so clones; 70% to 90% are singletons. The origin of this receptor is a man aged 60 to 69 with acute or convalescent COVID-19. V is TRBV6-5 and J is TRBJ1-5; the match to TRBD1 covers 7 bases. The source material was peripheral blood. CDR3 in DNA: TGTGCCAGCAGTTACGACAGGGATCAGCCCCAGCATTTT. It specifies CASSYDRDQPQHF.